This section outlines one T cell receptor (beta chain) sequence together with its context. Its target is unknown. Four subsets defined by CD45RA and CD27 were sorted after CD3, CD4, CD8 and live/dead staining. V was trimmed by 4 bases and J by 8 bases, leaving 8 bases between them. From germline, CDR1 is MGHDK and CDR2 SYGVNS. The CDR3 is made up of 11 amino acids. These data are taken from a study of naive and memory T cell subsets. Study-level results: Possibly reflecting memory cells re-expressing CD45RA, a few larger clonotypes occurred in naive repertoires, especially CD8. Clonotypes here are unpaired alpha or beta chain sequences.

Both TRBC1 and TRBC2 were covered by a beta constant-region primer of two equimolar oligonucleotides. The ligated cDNA underwent four PCR rounds using SP2 and nested alpha and beta constant-region primers. TCRdb itself ran the UMI-ligation and nested PCR reads through MiXCR, one entry per CDR3 protein. The sample contains approximately 150,000 distinct CDR3 sequences, roughly 22% of which appear only once. Input material: naive CD4+ T cells from blood. The chain joins TRBV25-1 to TRBJ1-1; no clear D. The receptor was derived from a human donor in good health. The CDR3 is CASSGWGEAFF. Here the CDR3 DNA reads TGTGCCAGCAGTGGATGGGGAGAAGCTTTCTTT.